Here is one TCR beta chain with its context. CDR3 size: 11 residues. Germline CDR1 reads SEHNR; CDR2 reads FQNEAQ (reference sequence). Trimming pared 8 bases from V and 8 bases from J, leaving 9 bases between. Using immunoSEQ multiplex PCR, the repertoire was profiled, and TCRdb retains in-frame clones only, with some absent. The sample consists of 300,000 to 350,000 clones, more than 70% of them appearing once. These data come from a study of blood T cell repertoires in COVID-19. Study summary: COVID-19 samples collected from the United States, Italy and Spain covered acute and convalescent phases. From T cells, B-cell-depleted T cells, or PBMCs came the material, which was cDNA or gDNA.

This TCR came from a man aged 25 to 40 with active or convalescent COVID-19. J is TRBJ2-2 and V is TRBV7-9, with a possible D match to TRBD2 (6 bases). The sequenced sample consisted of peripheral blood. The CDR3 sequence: CASRAGGELFF. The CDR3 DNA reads TGTGCCAGCCGGGCGGGAGGGGAGCTGTTTTTT.